The 2 T cell receptor beta chains below come from one sample, sequenced in a study of shared clonotypes between healthy human individuals. Measured with immunoSEQ multiplex PCR; TCRdb has only the in-frame clones, and not every one. The sample has roughly 2.4 million clones, approximately 94% seen once. Sequenced: naive CD4+ T cells sorted from blood. The subset here: CD45RA+ positively selected. The receptors come from a man aged 18 to 29 in good health.

V and J are TRBV18 and TRBJ2-5; 9 bases are a match to TRBD2. V was pared by 1 base and J by 2 bases, with 2 bases of the junction left unmatched. The CDR3 extends over 15 amino acids. CDR1 KGHSH and CDR2 LQKENI come from the germline V gene. DNA of the CDR3: TGTGCCAGCTCACCACGTAGCGGGGGACAAGAGACCCAGTACTTC. Its protein product is CASSPRSGGQETQYF.

The J gene is TRBJ2-2, the V gene TRBV11-2; 9 bases line up with TRBD1. This CDR3 spans 15 amino acids. V was pared by 5 bases and J by 5 bases, with 6 bases of the junction left unmatched. Germline assignment: CDR1 SGHAT and CDR2 FQNNGV. The CDR3 DNA reads as TGTGCCAGCAGCCCCGACAGGGGGGAAACCGGGGAGCTGTTTTTT. It translates to CASSPDRGETGELFF.